The entry that follows covers one T cell receptor (beta chain) sequence. This CDR3 has 16 residues. In germline, CDR1 is SGHTA, CDR2 FQGNSA. J was trimmed by 9 bases and V by 5 bases; bases with no gene match: 17. Method: immunoSEQ multiplex PCR; TCRdb's copy keeps in-frame clones and lacks some. This table holds under 450,000 clones, over 90% found once. The data were obtained in a study of shared T cell receptors in the human thymus. This TCR came from a human donor. Sequencing input: thymocytes. The chain uses TRBV7-2 and TRBJ2-3; 7 nucleotides align to TRBD2. DNA of the CDR3: TGTGCCAGCAGCCCCGGGGTGGGGCGGGGGAGGGACACGCAGTATTTT. Translating it yields CASSPGVGRGRDTQYF.